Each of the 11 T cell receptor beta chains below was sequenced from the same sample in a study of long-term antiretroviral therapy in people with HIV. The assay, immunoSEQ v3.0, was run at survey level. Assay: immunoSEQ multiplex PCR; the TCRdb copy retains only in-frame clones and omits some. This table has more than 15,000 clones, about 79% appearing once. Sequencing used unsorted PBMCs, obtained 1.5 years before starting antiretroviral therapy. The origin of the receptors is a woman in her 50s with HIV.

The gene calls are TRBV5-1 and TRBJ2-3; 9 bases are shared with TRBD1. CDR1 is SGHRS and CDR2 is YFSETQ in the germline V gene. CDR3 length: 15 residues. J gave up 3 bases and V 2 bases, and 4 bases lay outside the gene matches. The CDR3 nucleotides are TGCGCCAGCAGCTTTACAGGGGGCAGGACAGATACGCAGTATTTT. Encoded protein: CASSFTGGRTDTQYF.

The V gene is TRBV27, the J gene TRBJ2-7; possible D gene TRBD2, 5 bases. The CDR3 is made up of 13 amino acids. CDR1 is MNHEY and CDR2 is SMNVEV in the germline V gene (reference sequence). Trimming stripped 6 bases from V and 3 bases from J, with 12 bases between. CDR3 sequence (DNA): TGTGCCAGCAGCCGCCGGGGTGACTACGAGCAGTACTTC. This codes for CASSRRGDYEQYF.

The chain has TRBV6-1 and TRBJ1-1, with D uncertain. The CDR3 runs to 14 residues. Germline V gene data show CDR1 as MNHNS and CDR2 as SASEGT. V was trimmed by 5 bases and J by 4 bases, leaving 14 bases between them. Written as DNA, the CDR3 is TGTGCCAGCAGTCCCACCGGGTCGGGCACTGAAGCTTTCTTT. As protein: CASSPTGSGTEAFF.

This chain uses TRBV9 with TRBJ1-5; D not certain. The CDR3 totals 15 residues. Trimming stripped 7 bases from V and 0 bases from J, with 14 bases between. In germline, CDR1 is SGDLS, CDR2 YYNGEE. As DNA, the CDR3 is TGTGCCAGCCCAGGTAGGGAGGCTAGCAATCAGCCCCAGCATTTT. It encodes CASPGREASNQPQHF.

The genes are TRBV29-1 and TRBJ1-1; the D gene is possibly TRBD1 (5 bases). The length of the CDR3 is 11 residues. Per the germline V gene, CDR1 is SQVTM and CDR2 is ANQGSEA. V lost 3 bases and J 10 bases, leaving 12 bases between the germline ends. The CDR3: CSVDRDEGAFF. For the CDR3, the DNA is TGCAGCGTTGACAGGGACGAGGGAGCTTTCTTT.

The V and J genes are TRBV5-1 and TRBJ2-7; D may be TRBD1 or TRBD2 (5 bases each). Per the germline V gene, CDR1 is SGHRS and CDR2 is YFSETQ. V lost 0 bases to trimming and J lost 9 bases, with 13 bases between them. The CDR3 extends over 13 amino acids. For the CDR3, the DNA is TGCGCCAGCAGCTTGGTACAACTCGGGGCGCAGTACTTC. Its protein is CASSLVQLGAQYF.

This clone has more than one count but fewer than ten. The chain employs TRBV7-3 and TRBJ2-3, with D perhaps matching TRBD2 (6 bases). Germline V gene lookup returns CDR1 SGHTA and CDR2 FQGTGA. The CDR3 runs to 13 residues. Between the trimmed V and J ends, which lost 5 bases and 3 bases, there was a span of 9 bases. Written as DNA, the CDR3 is TGTGCCAGCAGCCGGGACTTTACAGATACGCAGTATTTT. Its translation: CASSRDFTDTQYF. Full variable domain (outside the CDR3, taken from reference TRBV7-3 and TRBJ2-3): GAGVSQTPSNKVTEKGKYVELRCDPISGHTALYWYRQSLGQGPEFLIYFQGTGAADDSGLPNDRFFAVRPEGSVSTLKIQRTERGDSAVYLCASSRDFTDTQYFGPGTRLTVL.

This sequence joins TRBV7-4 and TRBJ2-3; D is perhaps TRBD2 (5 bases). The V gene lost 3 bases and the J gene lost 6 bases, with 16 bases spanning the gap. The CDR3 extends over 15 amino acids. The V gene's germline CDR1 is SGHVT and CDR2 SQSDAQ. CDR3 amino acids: CASSLTGPGVDTQYF. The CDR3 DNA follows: TGTGCCAGCAGCTTGACTGGACCCGGGGTCGATACGCAGTATTTT.

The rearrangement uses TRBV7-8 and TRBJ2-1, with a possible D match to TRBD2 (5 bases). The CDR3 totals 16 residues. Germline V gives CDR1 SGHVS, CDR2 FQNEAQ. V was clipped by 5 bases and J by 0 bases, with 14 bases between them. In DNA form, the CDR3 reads TGTGCCAGCAGCCAAGCTGAGGGTAGCTCCTACAATGAGCAGTTCTTC. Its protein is CASSQAEGSSYNEQFF.

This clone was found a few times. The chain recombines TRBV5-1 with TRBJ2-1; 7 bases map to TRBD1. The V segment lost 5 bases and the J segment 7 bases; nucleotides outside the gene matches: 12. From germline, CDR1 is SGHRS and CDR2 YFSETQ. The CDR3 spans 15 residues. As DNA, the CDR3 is TGCGCCAGCAGTCATGGACAGGTAAATCCAAATGAGCAGTTCTTC. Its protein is CASSHGQVNPNEQFF. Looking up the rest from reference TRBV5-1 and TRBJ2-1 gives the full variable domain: KAGVTQTPRYLIKTRGQQVTLSCSPISGHRSVSWYQQTPGQGLQFLFEYFSETQRNKGNFPGRFSGRQFSNSRSEMNVSTLELGDSALYLCASSHGQVNPNEQFFGPGTRLTVL.

The CDR3 region is CASGSLGAGANVLTF. Written as DNA, the CDR3 is TGTGCTAGTGGTTCGCTCGGGGCTGGGGCCAACGTCCTGACTTTC. The J gene is TRBJ2-6, the V gene TRBV12-5, with D perhaps matching TRBD2 (5 bases). V was shortened by 4 bases and J by 2 bases, with 9 bases between the two germline ends. CDR1 LGHNT and CDR2 FRNRAP come from the germline V gene. CDR3 length: 15 amino acids.